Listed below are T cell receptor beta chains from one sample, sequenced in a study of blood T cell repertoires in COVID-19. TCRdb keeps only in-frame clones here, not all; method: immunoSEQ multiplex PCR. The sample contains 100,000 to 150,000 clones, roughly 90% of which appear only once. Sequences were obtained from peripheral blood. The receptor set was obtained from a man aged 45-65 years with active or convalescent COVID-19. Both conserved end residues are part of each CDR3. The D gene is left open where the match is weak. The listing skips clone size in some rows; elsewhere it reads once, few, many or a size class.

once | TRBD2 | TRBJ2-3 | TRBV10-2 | TGCGCCAGCAGCATGGCGGGAGAAGGGCTAAGCACAGATACGCAGTATTTT | CASSMAGEGLSTDTQYF
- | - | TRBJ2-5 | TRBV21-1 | TGTGCCAGCAGCGTTCCGGGACTAGAAGAGACCCAGTACTTC | CASSVPGLEETQYF
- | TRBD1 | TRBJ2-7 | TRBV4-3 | TGCGCCAGCAGCCAAAATCCGGGACAGGGAACCTACGAGCAGTACTTC | CASSQNPGQGTYEQYF
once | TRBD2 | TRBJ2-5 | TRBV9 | TGTGCCATCGGACTAGCGGGTGAGACCCAGTACTTC | CAIGLAGETQYF
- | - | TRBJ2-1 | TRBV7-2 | TGTGCCAGCAGCGAAGAAGGACAGCCCTACAATGAGCAGTTCTTC | CASSEEGQPYNEQFF
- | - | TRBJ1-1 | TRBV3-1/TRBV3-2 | TGTGCCAGCAGCCAATCAGGGGAGGCTTTCTTT | CASSQSGEAFF
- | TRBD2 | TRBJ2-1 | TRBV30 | TGTGCCTGGAGTGGGGCGCGGACTAGCGGATACAATGAGCAGTTCTTC | CAWSGARTSGYNEQFF
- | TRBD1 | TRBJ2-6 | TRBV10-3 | TGTGCCATCAGTGAGTCGGGGACAGGTCCCCCTGGGGCCAACGTCCTGACTTTC | CAISESGTGPPGANVLTF
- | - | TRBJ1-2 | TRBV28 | TGTGCCAGCAGTTTACGGCAGGGACAATACGGCTACACCTTC | CASSLRQGQYGYTF
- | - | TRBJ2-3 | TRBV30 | TGTGCCTGGGTTAGCGTGGATACGCAGTATTTT | CAWVSVDTQYF
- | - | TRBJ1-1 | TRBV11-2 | TGTGCCAGCAGCTTAGATCGCGGGGGGCCTGCGACTGAAGCTTTCTTT | CASSLDRGGPATEAFF
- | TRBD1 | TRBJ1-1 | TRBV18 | TGTGCCAGCTCACCACTCCAGGGGGAAGGGAAAGCTTTCTTT | CASSPLQGEGKAFF
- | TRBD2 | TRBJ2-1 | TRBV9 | TGTGCCAGCAGCGTAGGCTCTAGCGGGGGGAGGAATGAGCAGTTCTTC | CASSVGSSGGRNEQFF
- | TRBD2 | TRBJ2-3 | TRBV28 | TGTGCCAGCAGTTCCCCACTAGCGGGAGGCACAGATACGCAGTATTTT | CASSSPLAGGTDTQYF
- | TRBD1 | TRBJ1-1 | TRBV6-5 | TGTGCCAGCAGTTACCCTACAGGGGTTGTTTTCTTT | CASSYPTGVVFF
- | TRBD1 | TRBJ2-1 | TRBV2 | TGTGCCAGCAAGCCCGGGACAGGTCTTGGCAATGAGCAGTTCTTC | CASKPGTGLGNEQFF
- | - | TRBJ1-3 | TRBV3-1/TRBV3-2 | TGTGCCAGCAGCCACGACAGGATTCGCTGGTCTGGAAACACCATATATTTT | CASSHDRIRWSGNTIYF
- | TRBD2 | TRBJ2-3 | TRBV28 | TGTGCCAGCAGTTTCGGTGCGGGAGGGCTTATAGATACGCAGTATTTT | CASSFGAGGLIDTQYF
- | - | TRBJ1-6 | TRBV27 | TGTGCCAGCAGTTTATCGCCCAGGGTCAACTATAATTCACCCCTCCACTTT | CASSLSPRVNYNSPLHF
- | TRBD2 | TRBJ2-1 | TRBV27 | TGTGCCAGCAGTTTCGGGGGGTCCCCCTACAATGAGCAGTTCTTC | CASSFGGSPYNEQFF
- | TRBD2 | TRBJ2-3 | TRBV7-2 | TGTGCCAGCAGCTACACCGGGGGGACCACAGATACGCAGTATTTT | CASSYTGGTTDTQYF
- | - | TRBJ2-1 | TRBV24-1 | TGTGCCACCAGTGAAGGGGCTGGGTACAATGAGCAGTTCTTC | CATSEGAGYNEQFF
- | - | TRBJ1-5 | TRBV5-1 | TGCGCCAGCAGCTTGGTTGGAGATAGCAATCAGCCCCAGCATTTT | CASSLVGDSNQPQHF
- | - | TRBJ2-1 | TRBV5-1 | TGCGCCAGCAGCTCCGGGGACACCTACAATGAGCAGTTCTTC | CASSSGDTYNEQFF
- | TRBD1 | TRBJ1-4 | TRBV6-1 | TGTGCCAGCAGTGATTTGGGACAGGGGCCTCCTAATGAAAAACTGTTTTTT | CASSDLGQGPPNEKLFF
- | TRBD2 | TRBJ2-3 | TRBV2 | TGTGCCAGCAGTCCCCGGTCTAGCGGGGGGGATACGCAGTATTTT | CASSPRSSGGDTQYF
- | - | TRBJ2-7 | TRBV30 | TGTGCCTGGTCGGGCGGGACGTCCTACGAGCAGTACTTC | CAWSGGTSYEQYF
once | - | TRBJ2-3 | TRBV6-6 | TGTGCCAGCAGTGCGACAGATACGCAGTATTTT | CASSATDTQYF
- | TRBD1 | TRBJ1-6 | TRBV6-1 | TGTGCCAGCAGTGAAACATTGGGGACAGCCACACGTCGGTATAATTCACCCCTCCACTTT | CASSETLGTATRRYNSPLHF
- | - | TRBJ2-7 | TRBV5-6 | TGTGCCAGCAGCTCGTCTGCTTTCGCGTACGAGCAGTACTTC | CASSSSAFAYEQYF
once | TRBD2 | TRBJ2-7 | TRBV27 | TGTGCCAGCAGGATAAGCGGGAGTTTATACGAGCAGTACTTC | CASRISGSLYEQYF
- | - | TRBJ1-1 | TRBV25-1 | TGTGCCAGCAGTAAATCGGGGAGGGACACTGAAGCTTTCTTT | CASSKSGRDTEAFF
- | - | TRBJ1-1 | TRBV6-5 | TGTGCCAGCAGTTACAGGGGCTCTGAAGCTTTCTTT | CASSYRGSEAFF
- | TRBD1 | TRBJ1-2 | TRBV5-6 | TGTGCCAGCAGCCCGGGACAGGGTGGCTATGGCTACACCTTC | CASSPGQGGYGYTF
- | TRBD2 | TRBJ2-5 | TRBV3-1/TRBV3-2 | TGTGCCAGCAGCTCCTCCTTAGCGGGGGAGACCCAGTACTTC | CASSSSLAGETQYF
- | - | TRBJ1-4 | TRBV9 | TGTACCAGCAGCGTAGATTCGGAGGAAAAACTGTTTTTT | CTSSVDSEEKLFF
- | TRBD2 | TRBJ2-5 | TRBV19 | TGTGCCAGTAGTAGACCCCCCAGCGGGGGTCAAGAGACCCAGTACTTC | CASSRPPSGGQETQYF
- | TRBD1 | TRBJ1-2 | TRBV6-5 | TGTGCCAGCAGTTCCCCAAGACAGGGGGCCTATGGCTACACCTTC | CASSSPRQGAYGYTF
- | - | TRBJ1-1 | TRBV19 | TGTGCCAGTAGTCCCGGTCGGGGGGACACTGAAGCTTTCTTT | CASSPGRGDTEAFF
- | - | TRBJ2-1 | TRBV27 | TGTGCCAGCAGTTTGGGACACTCCCGGGAGCAGTTCTTC | CASSLGHSREQFF
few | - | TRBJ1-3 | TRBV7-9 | TGTGCCAGCATCGCCACAGGTTCCGGAAACACCATATATTTT | CASIATGSGNTIYF
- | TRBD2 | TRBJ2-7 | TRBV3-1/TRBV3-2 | TGTGCCAGCAGCCAAGGAGCCGGGACTAGCGGGAGGTTCAACGAGCAGTACTTC | CASSQGAGTSGRFNEQYF
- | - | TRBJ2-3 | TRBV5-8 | TGTGCCAGCGCCCCCCCGGGCACAGATACGCAGTATTTT | CASAPPGTDTQYF
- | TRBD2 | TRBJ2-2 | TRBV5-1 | TGCGCCAGCAGCTTGGAATCGGCGGGAGCCGGCGGGGAGCTGTTTTTT | CASSLESAGAGGELFF
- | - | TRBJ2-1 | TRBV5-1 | TGCGCCAGCAGCTTGGGCCAGGGCGATGAGCAGTTCTTC | CASSLGQGDEQFF
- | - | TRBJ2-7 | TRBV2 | TGTGCCAGCAGTGAATCAGGCCTTGAACCTTACGAGCAGTACTTC | CASSESGLEPYEQYF